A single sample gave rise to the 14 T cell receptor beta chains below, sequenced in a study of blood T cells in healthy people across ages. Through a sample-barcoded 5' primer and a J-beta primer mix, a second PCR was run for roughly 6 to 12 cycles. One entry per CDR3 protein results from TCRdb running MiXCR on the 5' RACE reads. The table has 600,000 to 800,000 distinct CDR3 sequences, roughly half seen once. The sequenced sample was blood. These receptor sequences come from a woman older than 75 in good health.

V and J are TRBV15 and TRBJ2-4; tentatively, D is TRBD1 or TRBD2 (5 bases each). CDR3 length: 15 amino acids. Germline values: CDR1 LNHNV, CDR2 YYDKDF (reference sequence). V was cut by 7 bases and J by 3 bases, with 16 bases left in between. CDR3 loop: CATTTQGVVKNIQYF. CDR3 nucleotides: TGTGCCACCACAACTCAGGGAGTCGTCAAAAACATTCAGTACTTC.

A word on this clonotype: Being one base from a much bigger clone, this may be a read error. The CDR3 here is CVSYGAANEQFF. CDR3 sequence (DNA): TGTGTCAGCTACGGAGCGGCAAATGAGCAGTTCTTC. The chain couples TRBV18 to TRBJ2-1, with a tentative D call TRBD2 (5 bases). Germline values: CDR1 KGHSH, CDR2 LQKENI. The CDR3 loop spans 12 amino acids.

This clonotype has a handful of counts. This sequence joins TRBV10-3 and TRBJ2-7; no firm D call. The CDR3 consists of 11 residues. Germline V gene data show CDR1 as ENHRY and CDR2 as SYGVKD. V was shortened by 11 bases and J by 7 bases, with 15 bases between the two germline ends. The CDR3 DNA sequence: TGTGCCTCCACTTCCTTCAATGAGCAGTACTTC. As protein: CASTSFNEQYF.

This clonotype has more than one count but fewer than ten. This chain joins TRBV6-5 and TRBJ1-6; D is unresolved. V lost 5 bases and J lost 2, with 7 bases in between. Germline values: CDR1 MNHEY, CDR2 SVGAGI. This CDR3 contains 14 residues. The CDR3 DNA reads TGTGCCAGCAGTCCTGTTACCTATAATTCACCCCTCCACTTT. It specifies CASSPVTYNSPLHF.

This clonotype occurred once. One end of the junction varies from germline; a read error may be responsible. The CDR3: CASSPPGGRTDTQYF. CDR3 coding DNA: TGCGCCAGCAGCCCGCCGGGGGGTCGCACAGATACGCAGTATTTT. The genes are TRBV9 and TRBJ2-3, with 7 bases identical to TRBD2. The CDR3 is 15 residues long. Germline V CDR1 and CDR2: SGDLS, YYNGEE.

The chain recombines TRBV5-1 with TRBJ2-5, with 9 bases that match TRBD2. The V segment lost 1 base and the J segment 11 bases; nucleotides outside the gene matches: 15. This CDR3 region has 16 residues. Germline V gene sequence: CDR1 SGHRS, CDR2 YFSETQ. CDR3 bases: TGCGCCAGCAGCTTGATTGGGCGGGAGGGTGGCAATGAGCAGTACTTC. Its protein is CASSLIGREGGNEQYF.

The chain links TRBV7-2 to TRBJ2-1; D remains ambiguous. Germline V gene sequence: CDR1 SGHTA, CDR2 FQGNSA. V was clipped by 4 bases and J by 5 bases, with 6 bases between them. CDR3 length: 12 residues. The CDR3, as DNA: TGTGCCAGCAGCTGGGCCCACAATGAGCAGTTCTTC. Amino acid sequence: CASSWAHNEQFF.

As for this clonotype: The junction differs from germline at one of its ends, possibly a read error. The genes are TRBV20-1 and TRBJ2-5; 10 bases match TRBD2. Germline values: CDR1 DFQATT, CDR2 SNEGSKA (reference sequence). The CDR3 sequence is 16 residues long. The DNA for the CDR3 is TGCGGTGCTAGAGCAATTAGCGGGGGGACGTTCGAGACCCAGTACTTC. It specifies CGARAISGGTFETQYF.

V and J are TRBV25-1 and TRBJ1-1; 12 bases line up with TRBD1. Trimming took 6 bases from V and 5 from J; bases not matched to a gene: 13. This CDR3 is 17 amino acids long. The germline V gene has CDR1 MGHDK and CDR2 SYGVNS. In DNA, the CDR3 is TGTGCCAGCAGCCAACTCACCGGGACAGGGGGCCGTACTGAAGCTTTCTTT. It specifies CASSQLTGTGGRTEAFF.

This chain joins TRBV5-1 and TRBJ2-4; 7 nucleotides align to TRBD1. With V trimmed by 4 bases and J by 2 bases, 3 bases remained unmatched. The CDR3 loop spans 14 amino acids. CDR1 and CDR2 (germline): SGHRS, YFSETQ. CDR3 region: CASSTGVSKNIQYF. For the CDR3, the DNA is TGCGCCAGCAGCACAGGGGTGTCCAAAAACATTCAGTACTTC. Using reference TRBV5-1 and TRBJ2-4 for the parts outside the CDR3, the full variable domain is KAGVTQTPRYLIKTRGQQVTLSCSPISGHRSVSWYQQTPGQGLQFLFEYFSETQRNKGNFPGRFSGRQFSNSRSEMNVSTLELGDSALYLCASSTGVSKNIQYFGAGTRLSVL.

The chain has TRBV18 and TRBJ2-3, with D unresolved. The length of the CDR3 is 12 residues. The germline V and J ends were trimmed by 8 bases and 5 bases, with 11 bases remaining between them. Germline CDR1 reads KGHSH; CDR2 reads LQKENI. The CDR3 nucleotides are TGTGCCAGCGCACGAGGAAAAGATACGCAGTATTTT. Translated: CASARGKDTQYF. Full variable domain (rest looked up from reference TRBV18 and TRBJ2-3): NAGVMQNPRHLVRRRGQEARLRCSPMKGHSHVYWYRQLPEEGLKFMVYLQKENIIDESGMPKERFSAEFPKEGPSILRIQQVVRGDSAAYFCASARGKDTQYFGPGTRLTVL.

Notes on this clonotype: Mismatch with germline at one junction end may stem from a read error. In nucleotides, the CDR3 is TGTGCCAGCAGTCCAGGGACTAGCGGGAGCACTGAGCGGTTCTTC. This codes for CASSPGTSGSTERFF. The gene calls are TRBV12-3 or TRBV12-4 and TRBJ2-1; TRBD2 aligns across 14 bases. This CDR3 comprises 15 residues.

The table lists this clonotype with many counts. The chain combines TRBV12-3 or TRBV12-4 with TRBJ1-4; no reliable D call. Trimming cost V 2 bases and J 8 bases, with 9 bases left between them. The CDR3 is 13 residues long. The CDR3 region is CASSLWEGEKLFF. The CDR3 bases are TGTGCCAGCAGTTTATGGGAGGGCGAAAAACTGTTTTTT.

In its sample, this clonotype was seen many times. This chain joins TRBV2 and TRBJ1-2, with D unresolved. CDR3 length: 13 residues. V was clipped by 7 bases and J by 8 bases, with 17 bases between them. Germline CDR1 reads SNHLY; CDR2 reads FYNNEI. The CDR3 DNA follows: TGTGCCAGCAAGTGGACCCTCCCGGAGGGCTACACCTTC. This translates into CASKWTLPEGYTF.